This entry is about one TCR gamma chain. This clone is termed medium-sized (0.01 to 0.1%). It has no known antigen specificity. Base-call qualities are not available, and no considerably larger clone is one nucleotide away. In both library methods, multiplex PCR was carried out with primers targeting conserved V and J regions of the TCR genes. After purification and pooling, the amplicons were sequenced on an Illumina MiSeq platform. The authors processed their data as follows. V(D)J alignment, clonotype assembly and translation were done with MiXCR, while functionality assessment and CDR3 repertoire analyses were done with VDJtools. The IMGT definition of CDR3 was applied, and only productive sequences using functional genes were analyzed, with ORF genes and pseudogenes left out. A custom Python script was used to search all patients and controls for identical amino acid CDR3s of major clonotypes (frequency >=5%). To compare clonotype frequencies between patients and controls, a one-sided non-parametric Wilcoxon test was applied. Clones were re-identified by TCRdb from the public reads with CATT, and rows with the same DNA were merged. It is TCRdb's table, rather than the study itself, that gives the V and J calls and clone size. The table for this sample lists around 5,000 gamma-chain clones; more than 6% of them were counted only once. The ten largest clonotypes hold around 3.1% of the sample.

CDR1 and CDR2 (VTNTFY, YDVSTARD) derive from the germline V gene (reference sequence). Compared with germline, V lacks 2 bases and J lacks 11 bases; bases without a gene match: 9. From the cysteine up to the phenylalanine, the CDR3 has a length of 12 residues. Only the CDR3 DNA is retained, 36 bases long and in frame from the first base. This sample is drawn from a study of gamma delta lymphoproliferative disorders and STAT genes (dated by TCRdb to the late 2010s). About the investigation overall: Gamma-chain libraries were prepared from at least 50 ng of genomic DNA using the LymphoTrack Dx TCRG Assay. Delta-chain libraries followed the EuroClonality-NGS working group standard operating procedure, because no corresponding Invivoscribe delta assay was available. Within a larger immunophenotypic and STAT-mutation study, TCR gamma and delta CDR3 repertoires were profiled by deep sequencing in Tgammadelta lymphoproliferative disease patients and healthy controls. To confirm the results, all delta-chain samples and two gamma-chain samples were sequenced a second time.

TCR sequencing was performed on genomic DNA from peripheral blood mononuclear cells isolated from patients and controls. The control group consisted of 23 healthy adult blood donors (median age about 63 years; 12 males and roughly eleven females) who were matched to the patients for age and sex. Results the study describes overall, beyond this receptor: It was noted by the authors that NGS specificity may be reduced at low frequencies, so confirmation of the public or private nature of leukemic clones is needed. Control T cells likely spanned varied maturation stages, while leukemic cells were skewed toward terminal effectors, potentially limiting patient-control comparisons. When whole repertoires were clustered, patient gamma repertoires were grouped separately from healthy controls, whereas no separation between groups was observed for delta repertoires. Almost every major gamma and delta clonotype found in patients was public, meaning shared with at least one healthy donor, with just two gamma clonotypes being private to disease.

This receptor was identified in a human donor in good health. The sequence joins TRGV3 to TRGJ1 or TRGJ2. The J gene, left out of TCRdb, was set here by checking the DNA against germline. The material sequenced was blood. The CDR3 region has the sequence CATWDTPEEKLF. The sequence in DNA is TGTGCCACCTGGGACACCCCCGAGGAGAAACTCTTT.